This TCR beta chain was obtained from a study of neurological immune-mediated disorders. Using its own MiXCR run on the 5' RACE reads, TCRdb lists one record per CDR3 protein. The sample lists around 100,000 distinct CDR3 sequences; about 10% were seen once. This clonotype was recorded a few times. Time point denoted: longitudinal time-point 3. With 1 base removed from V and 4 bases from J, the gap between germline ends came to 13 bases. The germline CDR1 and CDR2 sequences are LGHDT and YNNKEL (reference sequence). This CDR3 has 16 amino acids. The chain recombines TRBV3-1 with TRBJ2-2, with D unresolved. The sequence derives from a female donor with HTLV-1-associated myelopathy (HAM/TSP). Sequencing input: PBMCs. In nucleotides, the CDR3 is TGTGCCAGCAGCCAAGTACTCCCGACTTCCACCGGGGAGCTGTTTTTT. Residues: CASSQVLPTSTGELFF.